The following is a TCR beta chain sequence with its context. Its target antigen remains unknown. Base qualities were left out, and no much larger clone turns up one base away. The cohort consisted of 666 healthy bone marrow donors. Cohort members were all nominally healthy when sampled, although unrecorded immune exposures were likely present. The donor was CMV seronegative and was included in the group of approximately 350 seronegative cohort members. A peripheral blood sample was collected from each donor, and TCR beta sequencing was performed on peripheral blood mononuclear cells. Genomic DNA extraction from the blood cell samples was performed with the Qiagen DNeasy Blood Extraction Kit. Libraries were built with the immunoSEQ multiplex PCR assay. A mixture of 60 forward primers for TCR Vbeta segments and 13 reverse primers for TCR Jbeta segments was used in the multiplex PCR. The CDR3 region of rearranged TCR beta genes was amplified from genomic DNA with a multiplex PCR assay. On the Illumina HiSeq System, the amplified TCR beta libraries were sequenced as 87-base-pair reads. Under the source paper's analysis protocol: A later analysis counted about 80 million unique TCR beta chains across the 650 to 800 repertoires, and 9.5 million to 11 million of these chains were shared by at least two donors. Raw reads were error-corrected and collapsed into unique sequences with a nearest-neighbor algorithm that merged closely related sequences to remove PCR and sequencing errors. To assign V, D and J gene segments, CDR3 sequences were aligned to IMGT reference sequences. Each retained sequence needed at least a six-nucleotide match to both a V gene segment and a J gene segment. A rearrangement counted as productive if the CDR3 had no stop codons and remained in frame with V and J, and every other rearrangement counted as non-productive. CDR3 was defined according to IMGT convention as the region running from the second conserved V-encoded cysteine to the conserved J-encoded phenylalanine. Sequences without an unambiguous match to a single V gene segment were excluded from the earlier analysis of several hundred of the donors. In an earlier analysis of roughly 500 of the donors, V segments were called functional above 56.7% productive rearrangements and were called segregating when the between-donor standard deviation exceeded 5%. A statistical classification framework was built to diagnose cytomegalovirus status from the catalog of TCR beta chain sequences. V and J gene assignment, in a later analysis, came from comparing TCR nucleotide sequences with IMGT/GENE-DB human TR gene sequences. The TCRdist pipeline was used in a later analysis to assign CDR3 sequences and most-parsimonious VDJ recombination scenarios. In a later analysis, each TCR beta chain was defined by its CDR3 amino acid sequence together with its V-gene family, and reads without a unique V-gene family were excluded. To address suspected cross-contamination and a sequencing artifact, a later analysis removed a few hundred highly shared, low-generation-probability nucleotide sequences. In a later analysis, a clonal expansion index was calculated for each public chain from normalized within-repertoire ranks of inferred template counts. Generation probabilities in a later analysis came from a VDJ recombination model fitted to out-of-frame rearrangements, and those results were checked against IGoR. A later analysis scored TCR-TCR, TCR-HLA and TCR-CMV co-occurrence with hypergeometric tests, applying a repertoire-size bias correction to TCR pairs. In a later analysis, false discovery rates were estimated by permuting HLA or CMV assignments 20 times. In a later analysis, co-occurring TCRs were grouped using DBSCAN, and TCRdist sequence similarity was added for clustering within HLA-allele-positive subsets. Repertoires with fewer than 30,000 or more than 120,000 public chains, plus five repertoires with anomalous nucleotide sharing, were excluded from co-occurrence clustering. Sourced from immuneACCESS, this table was stored by TCRdb with only in-frame sequences that have V and J called. A share of the clones is absent; for the studies checked, an unresolved V gene accounts for under half, and the remainder has no known explanation. From that table come the V and J calls and clone size; the DNA was used to work out D and trimming. The sample contains 55,000 to 70,000 clones, about 80% of them found a single time. The ten most abundant clones make up approximately 3.6% of the sample.

The record originates from a study of cytomegalovirus exposure and HLA in healthy donors (TCRdb year 2017). For the study in its entirety: According to an earlier analysis of a few hundred of the donors, about 179 million T cells yielded over 90 million unique TCR beta sequences and 276 Gb of sequence data. Donor age, sex, ethnicity and CMV serostatus were compiled together with the repertoire data. Every repertoire in the discovery cohort had been generated on one and the same sequencing platform. Genome-wide SNP genotypes for about 55% of the 666 donors were used in a later genetic analysis, which treated that subset as a discovery cohort. Roughly five DR-DQ haplotypes were treated as single units for association and clustering because of strong linkage in the cohort. High-throughput TCR immunosequencing, statistical association of individual TCRs with disease status, and machine learning were combined to predict cytomegalovirus infection status. The study profiled the T cell repertoires of 500 to 800 subjects by immunosequencing and related them to cytomegalovirus serostatus. To decide whether each TCR beta V gene segment behaved as functional or pseudogenic, an earlier analysis of some 570 of the donors relied on high-throughput TCR beta sequencing. Rather than using new phenotypic data, the later analysis identified candidate immune exposures from TCR beta sequences and from how often those sequences occurred across donors. Class I and class II HLA loci were covered by the typing at four-digit resolution. Around 330 gigabases of sequencing data and 70 million to 95 million unique TCR sequences made up an early release that covered around 640 HLA-typed donors. In addition to the first cohort of 666 subjects, a separate validation cohort of 120 different subjects was used. A later analysis re-analyzed previously published TCR beta repertoires from roughly 600 donors and added high-resolution HLA genotyping to study TCR occurrence patterns. Of the roughly 400 genotyped donors, roughly 76% were placed in the genetic ancestry cluster associated with self-reported Caucasian donors. Across about 370 genotyped donors of the cohort, an average of about 240,000 unique TCR beta nucleotide sequences per donor were sequenced, and roughly 20% of those sequences were non-productive. The study was designed to test whether signatures of past pathogen exposure could be identified by cataloging public T cell receptors. Typing coverage varied by locus: roughly 629-640 donors for A, B, C, DRB1 and DQB1; approximately 500 for DQA1; more than 600 for DPA1; 450 to 480 for DPB1. Overall study results and their limits: This cohort had only TCR beta chains sequenced, and the lack of alpha or paired-chain data limited which features could be detected. In a later analysis, 15,000 to 20,000 TCR beta sequences were associated with specific HLA alleles at a false discovery rate of 0.05. Cytomegalovirus status was reported to be diagnosed by the classifier with high specificity and sensitivity in both the original and validation cohorts. The earlier analysis of nearly 600 of the donors excluded about 16 rarely observed V segments, including chromosome 9 orphons, because counts were too low. In the study, approximately 160 TCR beta chains were listed as associated with cytomegalovirus. In a later genetic analysis, a missense DCLRE1C variant was associated with V-gene and J-gene trimming of TCR beta chains, and the association was replicated in an independent cohort. Linkage disequilibrium might explain the correlated functional status among segregating V segments, but an unknown experimental factor could not be excluded. Most CMV-associated TCR beta chains appeared to be HLA-restricted in a later analysis, and the HLA associations seemed to be driven largely by CMV exposure. Because some donors lacked HLA typing at each locus, the association tests relied only on the typed subset. Three of the identified cytomegalovirus-associated TCR beta chains were confirmed in vitro to be specific for cytomegalovirus antigens. Strong co-occurrence of HLA alleles, especially DR and DQ, made assigning TCR associations to individual alleles difficult. A further reported finding was that TCR beta sequences accurately predicted the HLA-A and HLA-B alleles for most subjects in the first cohort. Across donors, most TCR sequences were observed very rarely, whereas some public TCRs were present in many individuals. In an earlier analysis of fewer than 700 of the donors, most TCR beta V segments appeared in productive rearrangements about 87% or about 30% of the time, broadly matching IMGT annotations. Immune exposure information for the cohort was limited to CMV serostatus. The authors suggested that the approach could potentially be generalized to other disease states and immunological phenotypes. The presence/absence analyses assumed that sequencing depth was roughly uniform across donors, and that assumption may not be true. A later analysis found that HLA-associated TCR beta chains were more clonally expanded and had lower generation probabilities than equally common non-associated chains. A group of highly shared sequence variants was considered likely to be a technical artifact of the sequencing pipeline. A later analysis found that TCR association rates varied across HLA loci, with DRB1 alleles showing the most associated TCRs and HLA-C alleles the fewest. According to a later genetic analysis, donors in an Asian-associated ancestry cluster had fewer N-insertions in productive TCRs than the approximately 700-donor mean. A later analysis reported that several top co-occurrence clusters appeared linked to parvovirus B19, influenza, CMV and Epstein-Barr virus.

Material: PBMCs. The receptor's source is a woman aged 40 to 49 in good health and CMV-seronegative.

The DNA sequence is TGTGCCAGCAGCCATCCGGGACAGGGAGTACTTAGCTATGGCTACACCTTC. This codes for CASSHPGQGVLSYGYTF. The rearranged segments are TRBV4-2 and TRBJ1-2, and TRBD1 aligns with 9 junction nucleotides. CDR1 and CDR2 were assigned from the germline V gene as LGHNA and YNFKEQ. Trimming removed 3 bases from V and 4 bases from J; the gene matches leave 12 bases unexplained. Including the terminal cysteine and phenylalanine, the CDR3 comprises 17 residues. The entry retains the CDR3 DNA only, 51 bases that are in frame from base 1.